One and the same sample provided the 21 T cell receptor beta chains below, sequenced in a study of CD8 T cells in ankylosing spondylitis. TCRdb fed the 5' RACE reads into MiXCR, producing one record per CDR3 protein. The repertoire has over 200,000 distinct CDR3 sequences, around 20% of them found once; the top ten carry roughly 46%. No antigens are known for them. Study-level results: Blood from ankylosing spondylitis patients appeared to carry a characteristic roughly 8-variant TCR beta motif.

The specimen sequenced was blood, either unsorted or a sorted T cell fraction (not recorded which). These receptor sequences come from a male donor with ankylosing spondylitis.

This clonotype was found a few times. CDR3 sequence: CSVVTGGSYEQYF. CDR3 bases: TGCAGCGTCGTAACAGGGGGCTCCTACGAGCAGTACTTC. The chain has TRBV29-1 and TRBJ2-7, with 8 bases identical to TRBD1. The length of the CDR3 is 13 residues. The J segment lost 0 bases and the V segment lost 6 bases, leaving 4 bases of the junction unmatched. Germline-derived CDR1 and CDR2 are SQVTM and ANQGSEA.

This clonotype was counted between two and nine times. The V gene is TRBV4-1, the J gene TRBJ2-5, with TRBD2 matching over 8 bases. The CDR3 has 16 residues. V lost 0 bases to trimming and J lost 2 bases; unmatched junction nucleotides: 5. Germline loops: CDR1 MGHRA, CDR2 YSYEKL. This chain's CDR3 is CASSQDRQRGQETQYF. The CDR3 nucleotides read TGCGCCAGCAGCCAAGACCGACAGCGGGGGCAAGAGACCCAGTACTTC.

This clonotype was seen a handful of times. V is TRBV20-1 and J is TRBJ2-5, with 11 positions matching TRBD2. The V gene's germline CDR1 is DFQATT and CDR2 SNEGSKA (reference sequence). This CDR3 has 16 residues. The V segment lost 0 bases and the J segment 3 bases; nucleotides outside the gene matches: 6. CDR3 amino acids: CSARDPSGLAEETQYF. The CDR3 DNA reads TGCAGTGCTAGAGATCCGTCGGGACTAGCGGAAGAGACCCAGTACTTC.

This clonotype occurred a few times. The chain has TRBV29-1 and TRBJ2-5; maybe TRBD2 (7 bases). The CDR3 is 15 residues long. Trimming shortened V by 3 bases and J by 4 bases, and 18 bases separated the two germline ends. Germline CDR1 SQVTM, CDR2 ANQGSEA. The CDR3 DNA reads as TGCAGCGTTGAGGGAGGGGGTGGATTATCAGAGACCCAGTACTTC. It is translated as CSVEGGGGLSETQYF.

The CDR3: CASSPGGVHGYTF. CDR3 nucleotide sequence: TGTGCCAGCAGCCCGGGGGGGGTGCATGGCTACACCTTC. The chain links TRBV6-1 to TRBJ1-2; tentatively, D is TRBD1 (5 bases). The CDR3 loop spans 13 amino acids. Per the germline V gene, CDR1 is MNHNS and CDR2 is SASEGT. Trimming removed 6 bases at V and 6 bases at J, with 14 bases between.

This clonotype has more than one count but fewer than ten. The chain recombines TRBV6-5 with TRBJ1-5; unclear D gene. Germline lookup yields CDR1 MNHEY and CDR2 SVGAGI. The CDR3 sequence is 16 residues long. V lost 4 bases and J 5 bases, leaving 18 bases between the germline ends. The CDR3 here is CASSFPSQIEHQPQHF. The CDR3, as DNA: TGTGCCAGCAGTTTCCCAAGTCAAATAGAGCATCAGCCCCAGCATTTT.

This clonotype has a handful of counts. The DNA for the CDR3 is TGTGCCAGCAGCCCTGACAGCAGCTCTGGAAACACCATATATTTT. It specifies CASSPDSSSGNTIYF. The V gene is TRBV11-2, the J gene TRBJ1-3; a weak D match, TRBD1 (5 bases). This CDR3 has 15 residues. V gave up 5 bases and J gave up 0 bases, with 11 bases separating them. Germline lookup yields CDR1 SGHAT and CDR2 FQNNGV.

This clonotype was detected only a few times. The chain is built from TRBV10-2 and TRBJ2-2, with D possibly being TRBD1 (5 bases). The CDR3 runs 15 residues. Trimming stripped 8 bases from V and 5 bases from J, with 18 bases between. Per germline, CDR1 WSHSY and CDR2 SAAADI. CDR3 DNA: TGCGCCAGCGGTCTTTTCAGGTCAGGGACCGGGGAGCTGTTTTTT. As protein: CASGLFRSGTGELFF.

This clonotype has more than one count but fewer than ten. The chain employs TRBV27 and TRBJ1-6; D gene unclear. The germline V and J ends were trimmed by 4 bases and 5 bases, with 6 bases remaining between them. The CDR3 covers 13 residues. Germline-derived CDR1 and CDR2 are MNHEY and SMNVEV (reference sequence). CDR3 region: CASSSLDNSPLHF. The CDR3 DNA follows: TGTGCCAGCAGTTCTCTCGATAATTCACCCCTCCACTTT.

The chain is built from TRBV7-8 and TRBJ2-1; 11 bases are a match to TRBD1. CDR1 and CDR2 from the germline V gene are SGHVS and FQNEAQ. V dropped 2 bases and J dropped 3; count of bases not matched to a gene: 3. The CDR3 runs to 16 residues. CDR3 in DNA: TGTGCCAGCAGCTTATGGACAGGGGGCTACTACAATGAGCAGTTCTTC. It specifies CASSLWTGGYYNEQFF.

This clonotype was recorded a few times. This sequence joins TRBV24-1 and TRBJ2-1; TRBD1 matches 7 bases. The CDR3 is made up of 21 amino acids. CDR1 and CDR2 (germline): KGHDR, SFDVKD. The V segment lost 6 bases and the J segment 4 bases; nucleotides outside the gene matches: 26. CDR3 sequence (DNA): TGTGCCACCAGTCCCGGGCCCCGACAGGGAGCATCTCGATTGGCTTACAATGAGCAGTTCTTC. It is translated as CATSPGPRQGASRLAYNEQFF.

The chain combines TRBV6-2 or TRBV6-3 with TRBJ1-5; D uncertain. V shed 4 bases and J shed 1 base, with 14 bases lying between them. The length of the CDR3 is 16 residues. Germline lookup yields CDR1 MNHEY and CDR2 SVGEGT. The CDR3 here is CASSFTFSVSNQPQHF. In DNA form, the CDR3 reads TGTGCCAGCAGTTTTACGTTTAGTGTGAGCAATCAGCCCCAGCATTTT.

The sample holds many counts of this clonotype. The chain uses TRBV12-3 or TRBV12-4 and TRBJ2-1; the match to TRBD2 covers 7 bases. The trim removed 3 bases at V and 3 bases at J, leaving 2 bases unmatched. CDR3 length: 14 residues. The CDR3 reads CASSFAGVYNEQFF. As DNA, the CDR3 is TGTGCCAGCAGTTTTGCGGGAGTCTACAATGAGCAGTTCTTC.

The V gene is TRBV15, the J gene TRBJ2-5, with 7 bases identical to TRBD1. The CDR3 contains 15 residues. V shed 0 bases and J 2 bases; nucleotides not matched to a gene: 3. Germline CDR1 LNHNV, CDR2 YYDKDF (reference sequence). CDR3 protein: CATSRERTGQETQYF. Written as DNA, the CDR3 is TGTGCCACCAGCAGAGAAAGGACAGGTCAAGAGACCCAGTACTTC.

In this sample, this clonotype turned up a few times. V and J are TRBV6-5 and TRBJ1-6; D uncertain. Trimming took 3 bases from V and 10 from J, leaving 16 bases between them. This CDR3 has 15 residues. In germline, CDR1 is MNHEY, CDR2 SVGAGI. CDR3 DNA: TGTGCCAGCAGTTATCGGCGGCCGAATGAATCACCCCTCCACTTT. This sequence encodes CASSYRRPNESPLHF.

Written as DNA, the CDR3 is TGCAGCGTACGGGACAGGGATAATGAGCAGTTCTTC. Translating gives CSVRDRDNEQFF. The rearrangement joins TRBV29-1 to TRBJ2-1, with 9 positions matching TRBD1. This CDR3 has 12 amino acids. Germline V gene sequence: CDR1 SQVTM, CDR2 ANQGSEA. Unmatched junction bases numbered 4, after V lost 6 bases and J lost 7 bases.

The sample holds many counts of this clonotype. V usage is TRBV20-1 and J usage is TRBJ2-7, with 9 bases fitting TRBD2. The germline V gene encodes CDR1 DFQATT and CDR2 SNEGSKA (reference sequence). The junction had 12 bases not matched to a gene; V was cut back by 2 bases and J by 4 bases. This CDR3 is 16 amino acids long. CDR3 DNA sequence: TGCAGTGCTAGACCACAGACACTAGCGGGTCTTTACGAGCAGTACTTC. Translated: CSARPQTLAGLYEQYF.

The J gene is TRBJ2-2, the V gene TRBV6-1; 9 bases line up with TRBD1. CDR3 length: 15 residues. V lost 6 bases and J lost 5; bases outside the gene matches: 7. Per germline, CDR1 MNHNS and CDR2 SASEGT. The CDR3 region is CASRPLGQGTGELFF. In nucleotides, the CDR3 is TGTGCCAGCAGGCCCCTGGGACAGGGAACCGGGGAGCTGTTTTTT.

This chain connects TRBV4-1 to TRBJ2-2, with unresolved D. The CDR3 sequence is 13 residues long. V lost 2 bases and J 4 bases, leaving 5 bases between the germline ends. Germline V gives CDR1 MGHRA, CDR2 YSYEKL. The CDR3 region is CASSQTLTGELFF. The CDR3 DNA follows: TGCGCCAGCAGCCAAACCCTCACCGGGGAGCTGTTTTTT.

This clonotype came up a few times. The J gene is TRBJ2-7, the V gene TRBV7-6; TRBD2 agrees at 12 bases. The germline CDR1 and CDR2 sequences are SGHVS and FNYEAQ. The CDR3 covers 15 residues. J gave up 4 bases and V 6 bases, and 7 bases lay outside the gene matches. Here the CDR3 DNA reads TGTGCCAGCAGTCCGGGACTAGCGGGTCTGTACGAGCAGTACTTC. This codes for CASSPGLAGLYEQYF.

This clonotype was recorded many times. This chain connects TRBV5-1 to TRBJ2-5; maybe TRBD1 (5 bases). The germline gives CDR1 SGHRS, CDR2 YFSETQ. The V and J ends lost 0 bases and 4 bases respectively, with 10 bases between them. The CDR3 spans 14 residues. The CDR3 region has the DNA TGCGCCAGCAGCTTGGAGTCTGGGGCAGAGACCCAGTACTTC. Translation gives CASSLESGAETQYF.